This T cell receptor (beta chain) was recorded in a study of cytomegalovirus exposure and HLA in healthy donors. Study-wide background: About 77 million unique TCRs from HLA-typed donors made up an early data release. General study results and limits: From TCR beta sequences, most subjects' HLA-A and HLA-B alleles were reportedly predicted accurately.

As for this clone: Its antigen is not identified. One junction end does not reproduce the germline sequence, and a read error may be involved.

This CDR3 region has 16 residues. Germline V gene sequence: CDR1 MGHRA, CDR2 YSYEKL. A multiplex PCR was run with 60 Vbeta primers and 13 Jbeta primers. In the original processing: The authors later counted roughly 87 million unique TCR beta chains, some 10 million of them shared. Data came from immunoSEQ multiplex PCR; TCRdb stores just in-frame clones and leaves some out. For V, J and clone size, that table is used; D and trimming come from the DNA. Of around 150,000 clones detected, over 80% appear once; the ten largest clones hold about 3.8%. The source of this sequence is a man over 45 in good health and CMV-seropositive. The chain recombines TRBV4-1 with TRBJ1-5, with D tentatively TRBD1 (5 bases). The material sequenced was PBMCs. In DNA form, the CDR3 reads TGCGCCAGCGGCCAAGATTCGGGGGGTAGCAATCAGCCCCAGCATTTT. This encodes CASGQDSGGSNQPQHF.